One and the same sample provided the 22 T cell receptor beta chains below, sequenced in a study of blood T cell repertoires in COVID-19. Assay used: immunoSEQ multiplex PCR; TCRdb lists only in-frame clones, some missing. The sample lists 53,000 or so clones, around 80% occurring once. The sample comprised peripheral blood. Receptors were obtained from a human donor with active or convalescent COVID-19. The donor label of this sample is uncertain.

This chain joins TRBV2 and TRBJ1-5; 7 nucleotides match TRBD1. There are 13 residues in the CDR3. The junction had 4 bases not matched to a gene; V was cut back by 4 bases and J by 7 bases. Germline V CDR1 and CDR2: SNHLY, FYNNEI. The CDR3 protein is CASSGQGRQPQHF. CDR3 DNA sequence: TGTGCCAGCAGTGGACAGGGACGACAGCCCCAGCATTTT. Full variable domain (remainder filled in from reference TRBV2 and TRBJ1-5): EPEVTQTPSHQVTQMGQEVILRCVPISNHLYFYWYRQILGQKVEFLVSFYNNEISEKSEIFDDQFSVERPDGSNFTLKIRSTKLEDSAMYFCASSGQGRQPQHFGDGTRLSIL.

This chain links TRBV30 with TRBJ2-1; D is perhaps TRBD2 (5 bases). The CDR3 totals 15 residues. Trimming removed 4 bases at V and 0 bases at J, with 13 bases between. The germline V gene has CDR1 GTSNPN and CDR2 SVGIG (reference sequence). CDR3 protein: CAWNTGSSSYNEQFF. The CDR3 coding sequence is TGTGCCTGGAACACGGGATCTAGCTCCTACAATGAGCAGTTCTTC.

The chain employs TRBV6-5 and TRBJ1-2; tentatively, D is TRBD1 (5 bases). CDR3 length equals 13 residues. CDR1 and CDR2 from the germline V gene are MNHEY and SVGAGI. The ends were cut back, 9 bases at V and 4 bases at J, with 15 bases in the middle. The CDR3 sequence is CASILPGGYGYTF. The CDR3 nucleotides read TGTGCCAGTATCCTCCCCGGGGGCTATGGCTACACCTTC.

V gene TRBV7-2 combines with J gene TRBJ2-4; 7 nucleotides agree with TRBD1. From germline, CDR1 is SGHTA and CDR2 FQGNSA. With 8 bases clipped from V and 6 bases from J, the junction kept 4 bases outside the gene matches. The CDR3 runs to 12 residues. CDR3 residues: CASGTEGNIQYF. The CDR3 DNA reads TGTGCCAGCGGGACAGAGGGAAACATTCAGTACTTC.

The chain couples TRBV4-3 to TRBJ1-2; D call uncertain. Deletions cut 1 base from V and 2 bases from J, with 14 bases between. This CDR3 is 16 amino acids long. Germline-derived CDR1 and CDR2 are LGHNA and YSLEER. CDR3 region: CASSQVYGPGNYGYTF. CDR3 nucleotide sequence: TGCGCCAGCAGCCAAGTCTATGGTCCGGGAAACTATGGCTACACCTTC.

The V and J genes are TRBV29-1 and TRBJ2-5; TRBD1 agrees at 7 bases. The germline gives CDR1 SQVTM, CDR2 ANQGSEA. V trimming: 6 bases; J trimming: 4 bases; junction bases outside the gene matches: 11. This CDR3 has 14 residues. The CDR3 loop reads CSVAWDRIGETQYF. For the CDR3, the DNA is TGCAGCGTCGCCTGGGACAGAATCGGAGAGACCCAGTACTTC.

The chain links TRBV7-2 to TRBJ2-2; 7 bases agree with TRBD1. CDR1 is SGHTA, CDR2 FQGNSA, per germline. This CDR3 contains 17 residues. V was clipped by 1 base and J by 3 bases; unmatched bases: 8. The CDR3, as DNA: TGTGCCAGCAGCTTAGACATAGGGACAGTAGACACCGGGGAGCTGTTTTTT. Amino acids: CASSLDIGTVDTGELFF.

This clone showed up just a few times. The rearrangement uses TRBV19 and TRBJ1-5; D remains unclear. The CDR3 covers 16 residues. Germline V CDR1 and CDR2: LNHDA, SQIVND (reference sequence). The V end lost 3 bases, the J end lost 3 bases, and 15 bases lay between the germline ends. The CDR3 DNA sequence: TGTGCCAGTAGTATTGGGCTGGGTAGGAACAATCAGCCCCAGCATTTT. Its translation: CASSIGLGRNNQPQHF.

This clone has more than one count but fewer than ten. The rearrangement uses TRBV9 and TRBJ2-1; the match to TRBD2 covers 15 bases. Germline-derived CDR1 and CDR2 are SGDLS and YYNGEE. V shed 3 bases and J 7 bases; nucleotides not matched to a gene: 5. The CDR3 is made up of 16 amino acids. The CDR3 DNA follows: TGTGCCAGCAGCGAAACCGGGACTAGCGGGAGGAATGAGCAGTTCTTC. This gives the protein CASSETGTSGRNEQFF. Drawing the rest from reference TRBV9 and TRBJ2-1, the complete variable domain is DSGVTQTPKHLITATGQRVTLRCSPRSGDLSVYWYQQSLDQGLQFLIQYYNGEERAKGNILERFSAQQFPDLHSELNLSSLELGDSALYFCASSETGTSGRNEQFFGPGTRLTVL.

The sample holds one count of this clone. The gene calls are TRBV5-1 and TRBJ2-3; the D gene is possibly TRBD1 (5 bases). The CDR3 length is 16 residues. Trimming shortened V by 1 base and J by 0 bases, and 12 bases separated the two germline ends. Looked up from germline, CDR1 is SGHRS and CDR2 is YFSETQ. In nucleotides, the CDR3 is TGCGCCAGCAGCTTGCGTGACAGTCAGAGCACAGATACGCAGTATTTT. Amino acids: CASSLRDSQSTDTQYF.

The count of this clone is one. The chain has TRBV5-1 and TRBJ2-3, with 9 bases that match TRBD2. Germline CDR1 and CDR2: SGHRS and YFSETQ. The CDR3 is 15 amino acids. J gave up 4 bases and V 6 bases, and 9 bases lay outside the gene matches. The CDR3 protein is CASTPASGAPDTQYF. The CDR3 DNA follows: TGCGCCAGCACCCCTGCTAGCGGGGCGCCAGATACGCAGTATTTT.

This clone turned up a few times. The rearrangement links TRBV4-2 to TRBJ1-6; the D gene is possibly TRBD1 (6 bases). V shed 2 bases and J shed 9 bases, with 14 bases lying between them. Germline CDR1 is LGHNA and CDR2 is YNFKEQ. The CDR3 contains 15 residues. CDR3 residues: CASSQPRDTSSPLHF. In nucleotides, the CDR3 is TGTGCCAGCAGCCAACCCCGGGACACCTCTTCACCCCTCCACTTT.

CDR3 DNA sequence: TGTGCCAGCTCACCACCGAGGGCCACCGGGGAGCTGTTTTTT. It codes for CASSPPRATGELFF. This rearrangement joins TRBV18 to TRBJ2-2, with a possible D match to TRBD2 (5 bases). CDR1 KGHSH and CDR2 LQKENI come from the germline V gene. The CDR3 length is 14 residues. Between the trimmed V and J ends, which lost 0 bases and 4 bases, there was a span of 6 bases.

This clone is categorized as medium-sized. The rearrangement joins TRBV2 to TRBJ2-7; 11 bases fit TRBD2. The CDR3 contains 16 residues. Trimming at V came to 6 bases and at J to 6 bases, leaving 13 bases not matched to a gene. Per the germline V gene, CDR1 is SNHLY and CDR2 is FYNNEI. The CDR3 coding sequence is TGTGCCAGCAGGAAAGAATTACTAGCGGGAGTTCGCGAGCAGTACTTC. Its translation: CASRKELLAGVREQYF. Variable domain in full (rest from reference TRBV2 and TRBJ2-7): EPEVTQTPSHQVTQMGQEVILRCVPISNHLYFYWYRQILGQKVEFLVSFYNNEISEKSEIFDDQFSVERPDGSNFTLKIRSTKLEDSAMYFCASRKELLAGVREQYFGPGTRLTVT.

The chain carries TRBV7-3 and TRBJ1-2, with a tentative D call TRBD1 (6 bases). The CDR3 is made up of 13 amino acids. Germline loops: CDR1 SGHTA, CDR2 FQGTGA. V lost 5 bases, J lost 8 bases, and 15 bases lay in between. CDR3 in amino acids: CASSRPPRGGYTF. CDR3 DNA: TGTGCCAGCAGCCGCCCGCCCAGGGGAGGCTACACCTTC.

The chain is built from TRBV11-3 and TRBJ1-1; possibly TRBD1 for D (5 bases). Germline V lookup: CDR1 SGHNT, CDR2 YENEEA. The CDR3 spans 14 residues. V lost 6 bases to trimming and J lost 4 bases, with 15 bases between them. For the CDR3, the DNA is TGTGCCAGCAGTCCCCCGGGGGGAGGCACTGAAGCTTTCTTT. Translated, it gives CASSPPGGGTEAFF.

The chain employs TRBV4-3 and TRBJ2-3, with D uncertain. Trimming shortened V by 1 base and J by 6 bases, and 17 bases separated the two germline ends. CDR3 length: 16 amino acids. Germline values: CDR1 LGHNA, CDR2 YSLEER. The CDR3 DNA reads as TGCGCCAGCAGCCAAGTTCTATTGATCTTCGCGGATACGCAGTATTTT. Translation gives CASSQVLLIFADTQYF.

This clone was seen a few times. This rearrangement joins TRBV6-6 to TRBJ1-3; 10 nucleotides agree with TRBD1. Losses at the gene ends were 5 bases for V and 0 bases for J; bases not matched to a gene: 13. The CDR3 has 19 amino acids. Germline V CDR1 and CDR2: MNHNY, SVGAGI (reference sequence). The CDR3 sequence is CASSPRTGTGVYSGNTIYF. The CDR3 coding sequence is TGTGCCAGCAGTCCAAGAACCGGGACAGGGGTTTACTCTGGAAACACCATATATTTT.

CDR3 residues: CASGSTGQVTDTQYF. In nucleotides, the CDR3 is TGTGCCAGCGGATCCACGGGACAGGTAACAGATACGCAGTATTTT. This chain links TRBV28 with TRBJ2-3, with 8 positions matching TRBD1. Germline V CDR1 and CDR2: MDHEN, SYDVKM. CDR3 size: 15 residues. V lost 8 bases and J lost 3; bases outside the gene matches: 10.

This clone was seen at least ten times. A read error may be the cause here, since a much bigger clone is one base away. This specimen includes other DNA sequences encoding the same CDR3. The CDR3 nucleotides are TGTGCCAGCAGCTTCGGACAGGGGACTGGCAATGAGCAGTTCTTC. It codes for CASSFGQGTGNEQFF. This sequence joins TRBV7-2 and TRBJ2-1; 9 positions agree with TRBD1. Per the germline V gene, CDR1 is SGHTA and CDR2 is FQGNSA. The CDR3 totals 15 residues. Losses at the gene ends were 3 bases for V and 6 bases for J; bases not matched to a gene: 6.

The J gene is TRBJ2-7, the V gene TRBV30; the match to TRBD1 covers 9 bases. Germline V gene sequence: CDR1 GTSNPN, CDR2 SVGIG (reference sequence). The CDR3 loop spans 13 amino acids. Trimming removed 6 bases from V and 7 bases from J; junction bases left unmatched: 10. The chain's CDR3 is CACARDRVGEQYF. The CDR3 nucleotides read TGTGCCTGCGCCCGGGACAGGGTGGGTGAGCAGTACTTC. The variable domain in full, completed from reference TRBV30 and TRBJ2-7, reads SQTIHQWPATLVQPVGSPLSLECTVEGTSNPNLYWYRQAAGRGLQLLFYSVGIGQISSEVPQNLSASRPQDRQFILSSKKLLLSDSGFYLCACARDRVGEQYFGPGTRLTVT.

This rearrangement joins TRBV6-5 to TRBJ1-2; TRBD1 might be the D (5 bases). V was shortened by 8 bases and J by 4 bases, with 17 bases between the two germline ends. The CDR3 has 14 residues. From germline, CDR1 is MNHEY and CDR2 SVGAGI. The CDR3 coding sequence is TGTGCCAGCTCTCGCCCCGGGGGGGGCTATGGCTACACCTTC. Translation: CASSRPGGGYGYTF.